Sequencing of this TCR beta chain was carried out in a study of T cells in Graves' hyperthyroidism and ophthalmopathy. The CDR3 totals 13 residues. V lost 6 bases and J 3 bases, leaving 11 bases between the germline ends. It was RNA transcripts that yielded the amplified TCR beta CDR3 regions. HTBI primers were employed in a first-round RT-PCR of the TCR CDR3. TCRdb reprocessed the multiplex PCR reads via MiXCR and lists one record per CDR3 protein. The table lists around 690,000 distinct CDR3 sequences, roughly 17% of them singletons. Comment on this clonotype: The antigen remains unidentified.

Findings and caveats of the study: Peripheral blood also featured most of the thyroid clonotypes expanded above 0.001.

Sequencing was carried out using blood. The chain employs TRBV12-3 or TRBV12-4 and TRBJ1-2; D gene ambiguous. The receptor was isolated from a man over 45 with Graves' hyperthyroidism. As DNA, the CDR3 is TGTGCCAGCAGCCCATCCCGTGACTATGGCTACACCTTC. Translation gives CASSPSRDYGYTF.